This is a list of T cell receptor beta chains from one sample in a study of shared clonotypes between healthy human individuals. Profiled with immunoSEQ multiplex PCR; TCRdb holds only in-frame clones, not every one. Here the sample spans roughly 2.6 million clones, roughly 92% being singletons. The source material was naive CD4+ T cells sorted from blood. The source of these receptors is a man younger than 35 in good health. Both conserved end residues are part of each CDR3. The order of the fields is J gene, V gene, D gene, clone size, CDR3 DNA, CDR3 protein. The D gene is left open where the match is weak. The listing skips clone size in some rows; elsewhere it reads once, few, many or a size class.

J gene: TRBJ2-2; V gene: TRBV6-1; D gene: TRBD2; clone size: -; CDR3 DNA: TGTGCCAGCAGTGTAGCGGGGGGAACCGGGGAGCTGTTTTTT; CDR3 protein: CASSVAGGTGELFF
J gene: TRBJ2-3; V gene: TRBV9; D gene: -; clone size: -; CDR3 DNA: TGTGCCAGCAGCGTAGTAGGAACGGGCTACACAGATACGCAGTATTTT; CDR3 protein: CASSVVGTGYTDTQYF
J gene: TRBJ2-7; V gene: TRBV2; D gene: TRBD2; clone size: -; CDR3 DNA: TGTGCCAGCACTGTCGGGGGGGTCTCCTACGAGCAGTACTTC; CDR3 protein: CASTVGGVSYEQYF
J gene: TRBJ1-4; V gene: TRBV10-3; D gene: -; clone size: -; CDR3 DNA: TGTGCCATCAGTGCTACCGACGCGACCAATGAAAAACTGTTTTTT; CDR3 protein: CAISATDATNEKLFF
J gene: TRBJ2-7; V gene: TRBV6-1; D gene: TRBD2; clone size: -; CDR3 DNA: TGTGCCAGCAGTGCGGGACTACCCTACGAGCAGTACTTC; CDR3 protein: CASSAGLPYEQYF
J gene: TRBJ2-1; V gene: TRBV5-8; D gene: -; clone size: -; CDR3 DNA: TGTGCCAGCAGCTTGCAGGGGACCCAAAATGAGCAGTTCTTC; CDR3 protein: CASSLQGTQNEQFF
J gene: TRBJ2-3; V gene: TRBV6-5; D gene: TRBD2; clone size: -; CDR3 DNA: TGTGCCAGCAGCCCTCTAGCGGGGACCACAGATACGCAGTATTTT; CDR3 protein: CASSPLAGTTDTQYF
J gene: TRBJ2-5; V gene: TRBV7-2; D gene: -; clone size: -; CDR3 DNA: TGTGCCAGCAGCTTAGCTAGCGGTAGGGAGACCCAGTACTTC; CDR3 protein: CASSLASGRETQYF
J gene: TRBJ2-5; V gene: TRBV9; D gene: -; clone size: once; CDR3 DNA: TGTGCCAGCAGCGTAGGTTGGGGGGATCCTAAGGAGACCCAGTACTTC; CDR3 protein: CASSVGWGDPKETQYF
J gene: TRBJ1-5; V gene: TRBV19; D gene: TRBD1; clone size: once; CDR3 DNA: TGTGCCAGTAGCGGAGCGGACAGGGCCCCTCAGCCCCAGCATTTT; CDR3 protein: CASSGADRAPQPQHF
J gene: TRBJ1-1; V gene: TRBV29-1; D gene: -; clone size: few; CDR3 DNA: TGCAGCGTTGGTTCCTCGAACACTGAAGCTTTCTTT; CDR3 protein: CSVGSSNTEAFF
J gene: TRBJ2-7; V gene: TRBV5-6; D gene: TRBD1; clone size: -; CDR3 DNA: TGTGCCAGCAGCTTGGGACAGGGGGCGCTAAAGGAGTACTTC; CDR3 protein: CASSLGQGALKEYF
J gene: TRBJ2-3; V gene: TRBV5-1; D gene: TRBD2; clone size: -; CDR3 DNA: TGCGCCAGCAGCTCGTTAGCGGGGGGCACAGATACGCAGTATTTT; CDR3 protein: CASSSLAGGTDTQYF
J gene: TRBJ1-5; V gene: TRBV5-1; D gene: TRBD1; clone size: -; CDR3 DNA: TGCGCCAGCAGCCTGGGACAGGATAGCAATCAGCCCCAGCATTTT; CDR3 protein: CASSLGQDSNQPQHF
J gene: TRBJ2-3; V gene: TRBV28; D gene: -; clone size: -; CDR3 DNA: TGTGCCAGCAGTCCCAATTACCTAGGGGGCACAGATACGCAGTATTTT; CDR3 protein: CASSPNYLGGTDTQYF
J gene: TRBJ2-7; V gene: TRBV5-1; D gene: -; clone size: -; CDR3 DNA: TGCGCCAGCAGCTTGACTACAAGCTCCTACGAGCAGTACTTC; CDR3 protein: CASSLTTSSYEQYF